The present T cell receptor (beta chain) was sequenced within a study of blood T cell repertoires in COVID-19. Germline values: CDR1 MNHEY, CDR2 SVGAGI. V lost 6 bases to trimming and J lost 4 bases, with 12 bases between them. The CDR3 consists of 13 residues. This table comes from immunoSEQ multiplex PCR, and its TCRdb copy is limited to in-frame clones, with some not included. The sample holds about 250,000 clones, about 85% seen once. The sample taken for sequencing was PBMCs or T cells enriched from blood (not recorded which). V usage is TRBV6-5 and J usage is TRBJ1-2; D perhaps matches TRBD1 (5 bases). This receptor was identified in a woman aged 45-65 years who had been exposed to COVID-19. CDR3 loop: CASSPSGGYGYTF. CDR3 DNA sequence: TGTGCCAGCAGCCCCTCGGGGGGCTATGGCTACACCTTC.